This record covers a single TCR beta chain. This clonotype was seen more than once but under ten times. This clone's antigen is unknown. No qualities accompany the bases; no much larger clone lies one base away. Library generation was performed with 5' RACE. The data were produced on a NextSeq 500. In the TCR library protocol, a unique molecular identifier was attached to each TCR cDNA molecule so that PCR and sequencing errors could be corrected. On the authors' methods: TCR identification, UMI-based error correction and CDR3 extraction were all carried out with Decombinator tools. TCRs above a frequency of 2 per 1,000, corresponding to the top 1% of the tumor frequency distribution, were defined as expanded. Each repertoire was subsampled 100 times to 5,000 TCRs, after which Renyi diversity was computed with the R vegan package. CDR3 similarity networks were built from amino acid triplet string-kernel similarity, with CDR3s being connected when pairwise similarity was above 0.82. The public reads were run again by TCRdb, first through fastp at Q25 and then through MiXCR, and only productive beta chains were kept. Merged by CDR3 protein, the rows form single entries marked with the most common genes and DNA. In this record, the V and J calls reflect TCRdb's handling and not the investigators' own analysis. This sample lists tens of thousands of distinct CDR3 sequences; over 6.5% were detected once. Of the sample, around a tenth falls within the top ten clones.

V is trimmed back by 4 bases and J by 5 bases, and the junction contains 6 bases that no gene match accounts for. From its cysteine to its phenylalanine, the CDR3 spans 14 amino acids. Only the CDR3 part of the read is kept: 42 bases, read in frame from the first base. The germline V gene specifies SGHRS as CDR1 and YFSETQ as CDR2. This specimen's time point label, per the study, means: blood at routine non-recurrence follow-up after resection. Without any cell sorting, TCR sequencing was performed on whole RNA extracted either from tumor and nontumor lung tissue or from cryopreserved PBMC samples. Only patients with enough RNA available from two or more tumor regions were chosen for TCR sequencing. The source of the sample is a study of spatial heterogeneity in lung cancer (dated by TCRdb to about 2019). Study-wide context: The donors were 65 to 90 patients from the lung TRACERx cohort who had early-stage, untreated non-small cell lung cancer. Follow-up PBMC samples were sequenced whenever the samples were available, and the median time to follow-up was about 22 months after resection. Beta-chain transcripts were consistently detected in greater numbers than alpha-chain transcripts, which likely reflects a higher abundance of beta-chain transcripts. In the raw uncorrected reads, each unique combination of TCR and UMI appeared on average more than ten times. The study quantitatively compared TCR alpha and beta repertoires across multiple tumor regions, matched nontumor lung and blood in non-small cell lung cancer. The study linked features of the TCR repertoire to counts of nonsynonymous mutations, which were determined by whole-exome sequencing of tumor tissue. Both alpha and beta chains were TCR-sequenced in 210 or so tumor regions, some 64 matched nontumor lung samples and 45 to 60 PBMC samples obtained at surgery.

Points the paper makes about the study in general: Ubiquitous expanded tumor TCRs showed up in blood more often at tumor resection than at routine follow-up. Additional single-cell paired TCR alpha and beta sequencing was considered necessary to confirm, at a functional level, the hypothesis that regional TCRs recognize regional mutations. Only 14 to 15 patients were included in comparisons of baseline and follow-up blood repertoires.

The receptor was derived from a male donor with early-stage non-small cell lung cancer. The source was PBMCs, collected at follow-up. This chain is built from TRBV5-1 and TRBJ2-7; TRBD1 agrees with 10 junctional bases. The CDR3 region: CASSEWTGGNEQYF. The nucleotide sequence is TGCGCCAGCAGCGAATGGACAGGGGGGAACGAGCAGTACTTC.